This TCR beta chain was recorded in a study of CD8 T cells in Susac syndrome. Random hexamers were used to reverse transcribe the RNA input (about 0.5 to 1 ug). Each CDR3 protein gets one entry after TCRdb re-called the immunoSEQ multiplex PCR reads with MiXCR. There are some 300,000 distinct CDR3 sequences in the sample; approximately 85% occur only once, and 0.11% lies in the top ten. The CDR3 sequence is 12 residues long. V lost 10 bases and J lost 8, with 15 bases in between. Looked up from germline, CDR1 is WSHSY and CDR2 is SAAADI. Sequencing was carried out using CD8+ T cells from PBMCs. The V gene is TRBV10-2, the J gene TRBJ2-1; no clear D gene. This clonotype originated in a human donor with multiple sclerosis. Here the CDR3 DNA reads TGCGCCACCCAAGAGTCGAGCCATGAGCAGTTCTTC. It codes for CATQESSHEQFF.